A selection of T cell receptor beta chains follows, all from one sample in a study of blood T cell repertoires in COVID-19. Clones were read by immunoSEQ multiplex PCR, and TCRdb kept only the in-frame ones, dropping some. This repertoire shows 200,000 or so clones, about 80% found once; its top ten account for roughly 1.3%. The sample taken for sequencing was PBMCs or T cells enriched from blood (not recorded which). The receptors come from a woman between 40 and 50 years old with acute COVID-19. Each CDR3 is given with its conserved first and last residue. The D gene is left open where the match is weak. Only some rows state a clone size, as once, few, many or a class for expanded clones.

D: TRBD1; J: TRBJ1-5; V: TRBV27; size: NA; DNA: TGTGCCAGCAGCCCGGACAGGGGTGAGGTTGAGCCCCAGCATTTT; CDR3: CASSPDRGEVEPQHF
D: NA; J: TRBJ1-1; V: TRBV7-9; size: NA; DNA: TGTGCCAGCAGCAGGAGGGCCGGTGAAGCTTTCTTT; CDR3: CASSRRAGEAFF
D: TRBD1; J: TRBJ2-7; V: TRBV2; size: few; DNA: TGTGCCAGCAGTGCAGCCGGGACAGGGTCCGTGTGGGAGCAGTACTTC; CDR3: CASSAAGTGSVWEQYF
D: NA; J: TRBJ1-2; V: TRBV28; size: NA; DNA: TGTGCCAGCAGTTCTACAGGTTTAGATAGCTATGGCTACACCTTC; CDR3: CASSSTGLDSYGYTF
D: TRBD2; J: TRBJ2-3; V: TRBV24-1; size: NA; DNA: TGTGCCACCAGTGACCCAGCGGGGGGGCAAGGAGATACGCAGTATTTT; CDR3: CATSDPAGGQGDTQYF
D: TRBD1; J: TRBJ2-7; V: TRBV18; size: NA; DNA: TGTGCCAGCTCAGACAGGGCAGAACGGGTCTACGAGCAGTACTTC; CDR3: CASSDRAERVYEQYF
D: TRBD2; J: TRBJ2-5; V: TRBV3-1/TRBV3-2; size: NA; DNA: TGTGCCAGCAGCCAAGCGGGGGGGGGCCCGGGGGCGACCCAGTACTTC; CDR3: CASSQAGGGPGATQYF
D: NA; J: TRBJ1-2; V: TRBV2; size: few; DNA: TGTGCCAGCAGTGAAGGCGGTTACTATGGCTACACCTTC; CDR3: CASSEGGYYGYTF
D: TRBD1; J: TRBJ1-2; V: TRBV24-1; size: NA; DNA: TGTGCCACCAGTCCGGGACAGGGGAGAGTAGGTAACTATGGCTACACCTTC; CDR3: CATSPGQGRVGNYGYTF
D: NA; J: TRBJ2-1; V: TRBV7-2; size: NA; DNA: TGTGCCAGCAGCTTTAGTGCGGGGTACAATGAGCAGTTCTTC; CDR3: CASSFSAGYNEQFF
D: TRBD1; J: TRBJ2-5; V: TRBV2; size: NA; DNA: TGTGCCAGCAGTGGTACAGGGGGCAAAGAGACCCAGTACTTC; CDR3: CASSGTGGKETQYF
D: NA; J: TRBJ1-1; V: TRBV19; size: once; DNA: TGTGCCAGTAGTATTCAGGGTTACTCTGAAGCTTTCTTT; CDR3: CASSIQGYSEAFF
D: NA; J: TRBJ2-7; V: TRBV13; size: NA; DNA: TGTGCCAGCAGCTTAGGCCCTAGAGGAAACTACGAGCAGTACTTC; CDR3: CASSLGPRGNYEQYF
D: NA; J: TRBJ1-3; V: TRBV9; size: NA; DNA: TGTGCCAGCAGCGTAGGCGGCGGGGCGAACTCTGGAAACACCATATATTTT; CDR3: CASSVGGGANSGNTIYF
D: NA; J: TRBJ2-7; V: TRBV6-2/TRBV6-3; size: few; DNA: TGTGCCAGCAGCCACCTAGCGCGGTACGAGCAGTACTTC; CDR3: CASSHLARYEQYF
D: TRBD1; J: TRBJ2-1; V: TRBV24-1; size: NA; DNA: TGTGCCACCAGTGATTTGGACAGGGAATACAATGAGCAGTTCTTC; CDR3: CATSDLDREYNEQFF
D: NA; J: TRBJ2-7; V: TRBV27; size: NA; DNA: TGTGCCAGCAGTTTCTCGACCGGAGGGGAGAAGTACTTC; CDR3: CASSFSTGGEKYF
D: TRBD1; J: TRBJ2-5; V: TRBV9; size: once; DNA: TGTGCCAGCAGCCTTAGACAGGGGGCTGCAAGCGAGACCCAGTACTTC; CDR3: CASSLRQGAASETQYF
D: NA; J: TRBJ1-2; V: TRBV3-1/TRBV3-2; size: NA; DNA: TGTGCCAGCAGCTGGAGGATTAACTATGGCTACACCTTC; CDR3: CASSWRINYGYTF
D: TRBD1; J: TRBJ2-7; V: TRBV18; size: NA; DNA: TGTGCCAGCTCACCGGGACAGAGGGGATACGAGCAGTACTTC; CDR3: CASSPGQRGYEQYF
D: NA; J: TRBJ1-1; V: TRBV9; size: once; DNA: TGTGCCAGCAGCCCGCTGACAGGCCCGAACACTGAAGCTTTCTTT; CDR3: CASSPLTGPNTEAFF
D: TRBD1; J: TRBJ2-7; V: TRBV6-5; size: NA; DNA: TGTGCCACCGATTACAGGGGATCCCACGAGCAGTACTTC; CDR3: CATDYRGSHEQYF
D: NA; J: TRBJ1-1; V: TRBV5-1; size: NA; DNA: TGCGCCAGCAGCCCCGGGTACGGCCCTCGGGAGACTGAAGCTTTCTTT; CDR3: CASSPGYGPRETEAFF
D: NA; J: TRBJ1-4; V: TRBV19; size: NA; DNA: TGTGCCAGTAGTAAGGCCTGGTACAGGGAAAAACTGTTTTTT; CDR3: CASSKAWYREKLFF
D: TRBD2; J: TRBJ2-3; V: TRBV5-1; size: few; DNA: TGCGCCAGCAGCTTCAAAAGCGGGGGGTCTGATACGCAGTATTTT; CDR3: CASSFKSGGSDTQYF
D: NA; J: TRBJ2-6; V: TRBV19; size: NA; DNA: TGTGCCAGTAGCGACGAAGGACGGAGGAAAGGGGCCAACGTCCTGACTTTC; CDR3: CASSDEGRRKGANVLTF
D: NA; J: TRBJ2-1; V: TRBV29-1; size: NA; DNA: TGCAGCGTTGCTTACGGTTACAATGAGCAGTTCTTC; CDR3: CSVAYGYNEQFF
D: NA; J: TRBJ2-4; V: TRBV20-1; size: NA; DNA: TGCAGTGCGAGTCAGGGGTCCCAACTAGCCAAAAACATTCAGTACTTC; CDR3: CSASQGSQLAKNIQYF
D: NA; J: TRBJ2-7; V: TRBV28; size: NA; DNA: TGTGCCAGCAGTTCCGGGACACTACCCTACGAGCAGTACTTC; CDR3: CASSSGTLPYEQYF
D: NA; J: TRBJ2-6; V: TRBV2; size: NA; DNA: TGTGCCAGCAGTGGCCACAGGACTGGGGCCAACGTCCTGACTTTC; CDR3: CASSGHRTGANVLTF
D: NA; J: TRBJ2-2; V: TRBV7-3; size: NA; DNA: TGTGCCAGCAGCCGCGAAAGGGGGAGCGGGGAGCTGTTTTTT; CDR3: CASSRERGSGELFF
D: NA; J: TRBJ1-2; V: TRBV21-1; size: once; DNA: TGTGCCAGCAGCTCCCGCGGGGCAGGATGTAGAGAGGATGGCTACACCTTC; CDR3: CASSSRGAGCREDGYTF
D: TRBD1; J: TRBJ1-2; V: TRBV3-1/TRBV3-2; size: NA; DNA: TGTGCCAGCAGCCACCGGACAGGGGGCGGGAATGGCTACACCTTC; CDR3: CASSHRTGGGNGYTF
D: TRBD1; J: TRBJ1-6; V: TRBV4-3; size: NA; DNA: TGCGCCAGCAGCCAACAAGAATTTAGGACAGGAGAAAATAATTCACCCCTCCACTTT; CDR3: CASSQQEFRTGENNSPLHF
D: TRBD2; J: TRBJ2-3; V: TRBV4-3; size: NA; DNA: TGCGCCAGCAGCCAAGATGTGGCGGGGGGGTTACCTAGCACAGATACGCAGTATTTT; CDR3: CASSQDVAGGLPSTDTQYF
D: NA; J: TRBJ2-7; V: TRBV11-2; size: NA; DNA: TGTGCCAGCAGCTTTGCGGAGGAGCAGTACTTC; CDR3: CASSFAEEQYF
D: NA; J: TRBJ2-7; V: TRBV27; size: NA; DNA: TGTGCCAGCAGTTTAAAAACGGGATCCTACGAGCAGTACTTC; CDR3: CASSLKTGSYEQYF
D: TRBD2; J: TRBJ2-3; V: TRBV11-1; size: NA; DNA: TGTGCCAGCAGCTTTGGAGGACTAGCGGGAGCAGATACGCAGTATTTT; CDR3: CASSFGGLAGADTQYF
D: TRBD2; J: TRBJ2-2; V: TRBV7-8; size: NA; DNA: TGTGCCAGCAGCTTTGACGCAGGGAGGGCCGGGGAGCTGTTTTTT; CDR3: CASSFDAGRAGELFF
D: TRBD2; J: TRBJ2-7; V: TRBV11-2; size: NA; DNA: TGTGCCAGCAGCTTAGTGGGAGGGCAACTCGAGCAGTACTTC; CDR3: CASSLVGGQLEQYF
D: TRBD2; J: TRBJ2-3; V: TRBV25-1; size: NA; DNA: TGTGCCAGCACCCGAGCGGGGGATCCTACCGTGCGGTCAGATACGCAGTATTTT; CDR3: CASTRAGDPTVRSDTQYF
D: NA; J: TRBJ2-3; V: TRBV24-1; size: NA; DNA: TGTGCCACCAGTGATTTATGGACAACAGATACGCAGTATTTT; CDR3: CATSDLWTTDTQYF
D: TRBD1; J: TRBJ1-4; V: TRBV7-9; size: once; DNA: TGTGCCAGCAGCCTACTAGGACAGGGGTCTGAAAAACTGTTTTTT; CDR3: CASSLLGQGSEKLFF
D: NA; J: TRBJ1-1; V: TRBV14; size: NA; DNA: TGTGCCAGCAGCCATACGGGGAACACTGAAGCTTTCTTT; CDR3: CASSHTGNTEAFF
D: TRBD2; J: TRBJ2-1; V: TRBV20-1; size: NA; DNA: TGCAGTGCTAGTCCTCTCCCCGGGACTAGCGGGAGGAATGAGCAGTTCTTC; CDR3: CSASPLPGTSGRNEQFF
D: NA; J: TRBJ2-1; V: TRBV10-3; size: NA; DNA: TGTGCGCTACGCACAGACTCCTACAATGAGCAGTTCTTC; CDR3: CALRTDSYNEQFF
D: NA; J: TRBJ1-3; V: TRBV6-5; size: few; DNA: TGTGCCACCTCCCCTTGGGGCAGCTCTGGAAACACCATATATTTT; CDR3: CATSPWGSSGNTIYF
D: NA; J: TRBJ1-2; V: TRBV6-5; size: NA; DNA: TGCGCATGCGGGGGAAAGAACTATGGCTACACCTTC; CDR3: CACGGKNYGYTF
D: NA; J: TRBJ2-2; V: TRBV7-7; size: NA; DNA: TGTGCCAGCAGCCCCGACAGGAACACCGGGGAGCTGTTTTTT; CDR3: CASSPDRNTGELFF
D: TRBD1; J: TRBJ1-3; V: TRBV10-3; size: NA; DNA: TGTGCCATCAGTGAGTCCGGGACAGGGGTCGGAAACACCATATATTTT; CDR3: CAISESGTGVGNTIYF
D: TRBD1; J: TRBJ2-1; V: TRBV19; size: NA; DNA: TGTGCCAGTAAAACGACAGGGGGCAGAAGGACGAATGAGCAGTTCTTC; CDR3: CASKTTGGRRTNEQFF
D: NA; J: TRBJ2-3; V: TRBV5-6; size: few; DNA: TGTGCCAGCAGCTTGACCAGGTTGTCGCCCACAGATACGCAGTATTTT; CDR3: CASSLTRLSPTDTQYF
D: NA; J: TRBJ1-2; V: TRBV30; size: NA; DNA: TGTGCCTGGAAAAGGGGGAGTGATGGCTACACCTTC; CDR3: CAWKRGSDGYTF
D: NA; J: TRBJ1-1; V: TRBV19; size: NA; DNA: TGTGCCACTCTAGACAGGCTGAACACTGAAGCTTTCTTT; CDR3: CATLDRLNTEAFF
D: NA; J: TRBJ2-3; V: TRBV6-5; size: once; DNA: TGTGCCAGCAGTTCTCCCCTTTTCACAGATACGCAGTATTTT; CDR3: CASSSPLFTDTQYF
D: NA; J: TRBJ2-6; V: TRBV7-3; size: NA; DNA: TGTGCCAGCAGCCCTCGGGGATCTCGCTCTGGGGCCAACGTCCTGACTTTC; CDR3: CASSPRGSRSGANVLTF
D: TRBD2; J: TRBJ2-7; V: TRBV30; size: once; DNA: TGTGCCTGGAGTCGAATAGCGGGAGTCTCCTACGAGCAGTACTTC; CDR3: CAWSRIAGVSYEQYF
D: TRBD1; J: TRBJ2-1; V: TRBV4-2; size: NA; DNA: TGTGCCAGCACCCCTCGGTGGGATTTGGTTTCTTCCCGGGACAGGATATACAATGAGCAGTTCTTC; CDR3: CASTPRWDLVSSRDRIYNEQFF
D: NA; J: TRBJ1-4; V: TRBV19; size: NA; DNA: TGTGCCAGTAGTACGGCGGCGCTCGGGAGAGAAAAACTGTTTTTT; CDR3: CASSTAALGREKLFF